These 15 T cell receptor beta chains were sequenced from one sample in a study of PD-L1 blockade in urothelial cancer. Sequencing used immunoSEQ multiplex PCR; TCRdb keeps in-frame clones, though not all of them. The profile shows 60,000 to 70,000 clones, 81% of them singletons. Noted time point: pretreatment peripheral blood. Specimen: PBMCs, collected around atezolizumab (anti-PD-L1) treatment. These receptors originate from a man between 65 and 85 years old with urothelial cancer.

CDR3 residues: CASRTYSSGANVLTF. The CDR3 bases are TGTGCCAGCAGAACTTACAGCTCTGGGGCCAACGTCCTGACTTTC. The chain is built from TRBV28 and TRBJ2-6; D gene uncertain. Per the germline V gene, CDR1 is MDHEN and CDR2 is SYDVKM. Trimming removed 6 bases from V and 0 bases from J, with 9 bases in between. This CDR3 contains 15 residues.

CDR3 coding DNA: TGTGCCAGTAGTAGAGTAGCGGGAGGGCCTAGGGATGAGCAGTTCTTC. Amino acid sequence: CASSRVAGGPRDEQFF. The chain combines TRBV19 with TRBJ2-1; 11 bases line up with TRBD2. Germline CDR1 is LNHDA and CDR2 is SQIVND (reference sequence). V gave up 4 bases and J gave up 8 bases; unmatched junction bases: 10. There are 16 residues in the CDR3. The whole variable domain, filled in from reference TRBV19 and TRBJ2-1, reads DGGITQSPKYLFRKEGQNVTLSCEQNLNHDAMYWYRQDPGQGLRLIYYSQIVNDFQKGDIAEGYSVSREKKESFPLTVTSAQKNPTAFYLCASSRVAGGPRDEQFFGPGTRLTVL.

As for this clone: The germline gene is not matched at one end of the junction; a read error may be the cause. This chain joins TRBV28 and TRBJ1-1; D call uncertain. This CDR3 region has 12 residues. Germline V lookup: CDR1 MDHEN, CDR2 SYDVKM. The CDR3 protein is CASSLRHTEAFF. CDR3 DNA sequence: TGTGCCAGCAGTTTGCGACACACCGAAGCTTTCTTT.

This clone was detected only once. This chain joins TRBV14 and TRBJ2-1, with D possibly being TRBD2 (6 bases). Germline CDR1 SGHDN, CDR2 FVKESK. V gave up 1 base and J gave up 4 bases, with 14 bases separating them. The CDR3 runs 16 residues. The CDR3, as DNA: TGTGCCAGCAGCCAAGTCGGCGGTAGCGGATACAATGAGCAGTTCTTC. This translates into CASSQVGGSGYNEQFF.

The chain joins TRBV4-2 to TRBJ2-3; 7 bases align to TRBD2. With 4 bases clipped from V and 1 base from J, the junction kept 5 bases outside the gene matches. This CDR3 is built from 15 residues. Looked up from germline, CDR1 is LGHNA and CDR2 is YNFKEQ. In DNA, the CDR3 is TGTGCCAGCAGCCCGGTTGGGGGGGGCACAGATACGCAGTATTTT. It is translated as CASSPVGGGTDTQYF.

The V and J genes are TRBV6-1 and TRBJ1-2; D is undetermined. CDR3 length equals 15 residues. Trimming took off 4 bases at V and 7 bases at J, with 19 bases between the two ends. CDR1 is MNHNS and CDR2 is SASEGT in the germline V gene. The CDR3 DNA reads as TGTGCCAGCAGTGGGGGTGGGCTCCGGGAAAGTGGCTACACCTTC. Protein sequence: CASSGGGLRESGYTF.

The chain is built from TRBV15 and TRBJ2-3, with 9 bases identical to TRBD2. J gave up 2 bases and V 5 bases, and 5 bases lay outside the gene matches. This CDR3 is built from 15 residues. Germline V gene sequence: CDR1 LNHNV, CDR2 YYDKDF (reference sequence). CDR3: CATSAGLANTDTQYF. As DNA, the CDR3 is TGTGCCACCAGCGCAGGACTAGCGAACACAGATACGCAGTATTTT.

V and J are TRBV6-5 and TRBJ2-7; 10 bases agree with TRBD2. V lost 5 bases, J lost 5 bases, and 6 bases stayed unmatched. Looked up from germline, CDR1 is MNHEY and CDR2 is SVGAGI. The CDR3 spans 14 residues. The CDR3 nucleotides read TGTGCCAGCAGTCCGGGACTAGCGCAGGACGAGCAGTACTTC. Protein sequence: CASSPGLAQDEQYF.

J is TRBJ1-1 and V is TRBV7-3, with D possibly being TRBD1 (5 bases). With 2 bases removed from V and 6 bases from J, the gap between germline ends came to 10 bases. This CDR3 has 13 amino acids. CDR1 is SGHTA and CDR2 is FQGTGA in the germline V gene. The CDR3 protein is CASSLRRGAEAFF. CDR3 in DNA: TGTGCCAGCAGCTTACGGAGGGGTGCTGAAGCTTTCTTT.

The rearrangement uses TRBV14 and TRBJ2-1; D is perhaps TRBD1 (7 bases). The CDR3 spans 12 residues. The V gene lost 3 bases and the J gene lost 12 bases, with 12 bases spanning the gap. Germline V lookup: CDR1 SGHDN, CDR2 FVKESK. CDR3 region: CASSHNRGGQFF. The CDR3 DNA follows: TGTGCCAGCAGCCACAACAGGGGAGGGCAGTTCTTC.

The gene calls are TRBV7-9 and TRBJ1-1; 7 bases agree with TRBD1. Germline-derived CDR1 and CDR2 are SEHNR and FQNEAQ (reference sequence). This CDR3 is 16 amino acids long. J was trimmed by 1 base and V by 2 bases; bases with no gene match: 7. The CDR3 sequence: CASSLIRQGPNTEAFF. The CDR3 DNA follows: TGTGCCAGCAGCTTAATTCGACAGGGCCCGAACACTGAAGCTTTCTTT.

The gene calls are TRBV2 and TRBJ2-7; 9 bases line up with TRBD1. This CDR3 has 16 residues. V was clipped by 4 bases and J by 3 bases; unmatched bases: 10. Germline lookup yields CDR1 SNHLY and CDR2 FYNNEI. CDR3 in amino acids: CASSGQQGAINYEQYF. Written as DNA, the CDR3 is TGTGCCAGCAGTGGCCAACAGGGGGCGATTAACTACGAGCAGTACTTC.

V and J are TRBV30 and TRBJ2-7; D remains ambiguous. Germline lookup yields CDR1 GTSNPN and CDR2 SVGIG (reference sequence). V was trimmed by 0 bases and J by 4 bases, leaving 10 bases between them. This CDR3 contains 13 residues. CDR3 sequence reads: CAWSVLLEYEQYF. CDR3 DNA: TGTGCCTGGAGTGTTTTACTGGAGTACGAGCAGTACTTC.

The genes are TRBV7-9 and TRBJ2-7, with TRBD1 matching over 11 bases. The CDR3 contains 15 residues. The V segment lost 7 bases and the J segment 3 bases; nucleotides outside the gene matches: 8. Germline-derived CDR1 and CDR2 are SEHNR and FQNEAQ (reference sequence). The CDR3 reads CASNPPGTGGYEQYF. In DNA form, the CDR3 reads TGTGCCAGCAACCCTCCGGGGACAGGGGGCTACGAGCAGTACTTC.

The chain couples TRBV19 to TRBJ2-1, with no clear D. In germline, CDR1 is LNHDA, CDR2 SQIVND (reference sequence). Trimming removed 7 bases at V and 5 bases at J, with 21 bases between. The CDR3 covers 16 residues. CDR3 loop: CASTHLATNKHNEQFF. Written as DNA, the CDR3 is TGTGCCAGTACTCATCTGGCAACCAACAAACACAATGAGCAGTTCTTC.